A selection of T cell receptor beta chains follows, all from one sample in a study of shared clonotypes between healthy human individuals. The data were produced by immunoSEQ multiplex PCR, yet TCRdb's version contains in-frame clones alone and is incomplete. The sample carries 2 million to 3 million clones, around nine tenths recorded once. The sequencing input was naive CD4+ T cells sorted from blood. These receptor sequences come from a man between 18 and 29 years old in good health. Both conserved end residues are part of each CDR3. Each record gives: V gene, D gene, clone size, J gene, CDR3 DNA, CDR3 protein. A D gene is named only where the DNA matches it firmly. Size is omitted from some rows. Given values are once, few, many or a class for expanded clones.

>TRBV6-1|TRBD1|.|TRBJ2-3
TGTGCCAGCAGTGGGAGACAGGGGTCAGATACGCAGTATTTT
CASSGRQGSDTQYF
>TRBV18|TRBD1|.|TRBJ1-2
TGTGCCAGCGGGGACAGCCAACTGCTGGGGGGCTACACCTTC
CASGDSQLLGGYTF
>TRBV19|.|once|TRBJ2-6
TGTGCCAGTAGTATCAGGCAGGGGAGGGCCAGGGATTTCTCTGGGGCCAACGTCCTGACTTTC
CASSIRQGRARDFSGANVLTF
>TRBV5-7|TRBD1|.|TRBJ2-7
TGTGCCAGCAGCTTGGGGACAGGGGAGGGCTACGAGCAGTACTTC
CASSLGTGEGYEQYF
>TRBV18|.|.|TRBJ1-5
TGTGCCAGCTCCCTCACAGTCAATCAGCCCCAGCATTTT
CASSLTVNQPQHF
>TRBV5-1|.|.|TRBJ1-3
TGCGCCAGCAGCCCCGGGATCGGCGGCGGAAACACCATATATTTT
CASSPGIGGGNTIYF
>TRBV13|.|.|TRBJ2-3
TGTGCCAGCAGCTTAGGGACCTTCCTGGGAGGAGGGGATACGCAGTATTTT
CASSLGTFLGGGDTQYF
>TRBV6-4|.|.|TRBJ1-5
TGTGCCAGCAGTGGGACTTCCTCGGGTCAGCCCCAGCATTTT
CASSGTSSGQPQHF
>TRBV10-3|TRBD1|.|TRBJ2-6
TGTGCCATCAGTCCGGGACAGAGCAGCTCTGGGGCCAACGTCCTGACTTTC
CAISPGQSSSGANVLTF
>TRBV10-3|.|once|TRBJ2-7
TGTGCCATCAGTTCGACAGGATACTCCTACGAGCAGTACTTC
CAISSTGYSYEQYF
>TRBV5-1|.|once|TRBJ1-1
TGCGCCAGCAGCGGTAAGGGACGCGACATCGGAGAAGCTTTCTTT
CASSGKGRDIGEAFF
>TRBV5-4|TRBD1|.|TRBJ2-2
TGTGCCAGCAGCCGACAGGGGGCTCTTATGAACACCGGGGAGCTGTTTTTT
CASSRQGALMNTGELFF
>TRBV5-1|.|.|TRBJ2-5
TGCGCCAGCAGCCTCGACCCCGCGTCAGAGACCCAGTACTTC
CASSLDPASETQYF
>TRBV5-4|.|.|TRBJ2-3
TGTGCCAGCAGCGCCGGGGCTAGTGTTAGCACAGATACGCAGTATTTT
CASSAGASVSTDTQYF
>TRBV2|.|.|TRBJ2-7
TGTGCCAGCAAACAGGGTTACTACGAGCAGTACTTC
CASKQGYYEQYF
>TRBV7-2|.|.|TRBJ2-5
TGTGCCAGCAGCTTGGAGGGGGGTAGGCAAGAGACCCAGTACTTC
CASSLEGGRQETQYF
>TRBV29-1|.|few|TRBJ1-1
TGCAGCGTTAGACCCCCCGGTTGGGCTAACACTGAAGCTTTCTTT
CSVRPPGWANTEAFF